This T cell receptor (beta chain) comes out of a study of CD8 T cells in Susac syndrome. The study, taken as a whole, reports: It was acknowledged in the study that its TCR sequencing and HLA analysis involved a relatively small number of individuals.

The ends lost 5 bases at V and 2 bases at J; junction bases unmatched: 3. Germline CDR1 reads MNHEY; CDR2 reads SVGEGT. The CDR3 has 14 amino acids. Roughly 0.45 to 1 ug RNA was reverse transcribed with random hexamers. TCRdb processed the immunoSEQ multiplex PCR reads anew with MiXCR; each CDR3 protein has one entry. The data show about 130,000 distinct CDR3 sequences, about 94% seen once. This clonotype occurred a few times. Its specificity is not known. The sequenced sample consisted of CD4+ T cells from PBMCs. This chain uses TRBV6-2 or TRBV6-3 with TRBJ2-7, with 10 nucleotides matching TRBD1. The source of this sequence is a human donor in good health. CDR3 in amino acids: CASSRTGGTYEQYF. CDR3 DNA: TGTGCCAGCAGTCGGACAGGGGGGACCTACGAGCAGTACTTC.